Presented here are 13 T cell receptor beta chains from one specimen sequenced in a study of cytomegalovirus exposure and HLA in healthy donors. A multiplex PCR was run with 60 Vbeta primers and 13 Jbeta primers. Sequencing was performed with immunoSEQ multiplex PCR; in TCRdb, only in-frame clones are kept and a portion is missing. The sample consists of 40,000 to 55,000 clones, over 60% of them appearing once. Source material: PBMCs. These receptors all come from a woman under 40 in good health and CMV-seronegative.

The V call is TRBV9, the J call TRBJ2-7; TRBD2 might be the D (5 bases). This CDR3 has 15 residues. Per the germline V gene, CDR1 is SGDLS and CDR2 is YYNGEE. V shed 1 base and J shed 5 bases, with 16 bases lying between them. The CDR3 DNA reads TGTGCCAGCAGCGTATTCGGTGGGAGTGGCCACGAGCAGTACTTC. Protein product: CASSVFGGSGHEQYF.

In this sample, this clone turned up a few times. The junction departs from germline at one end; a sequencing error may be responsible. The chain recombines TRBV28 with TRBJ1-2; D is perhaps TRBD1 (5 bases). The CDR3 loop spans 13 amino acids. Germline lookup yields CDR1 MDHEN and CDR2 SYDVKM. CDR3 nucleotide sequence: TGTGCCGGCAGTTTAAGGGGAAACTATGGCTACACCTTC. This gives the protein CAGSLRGNYGYTF.

This clone was detected a few times. The rearrangement links TRBV30 to TRBJ1-4, with TRBD1 as a possible D gene (5 bases). Germline V gives CDR1 GTSNPN, CDR2 SVGIG (reference sequence). V lost 3 bases and J 5 bases, leaving 16 bases between the germline ends. The CDR3 length is 15 residues. The CDR3 sequence is CAWRPGGGDNEKLFF. CDR3 DNA sequence: TGTGCCTGGAGGCCCGGCGGGGGAGACAATGAAAAACTGTTTTTT.

This clone has a handful of counts. The V call is TRBV6-5, the J call TRBJ2-7; D possibly corresponds to TRBD2 (5 bases). In germline, CDR1 is MNHEY, CDR2 SVGAGI. CDR3 size: 14 residues. V lost 6 bases and J lost 4, with 16 bases in between. The chain's CDR3 is CASRSPGLKYEQYF. CDR3 sequence (DNA): TGTGCCAGCAGAAGCCCCGGACTCAAATACGAGCAGTACTTC.

This clone was observed a single time. The gene calls are TRBV5-6 and TRBJ1-2; D gene unclear. The V gene's germline CDR1 is SGHDT and CDR2 YYEEEE. Trimming shortened V by 4 bases and J by 5 bases, and 3 bases separated the two germline ends. This CDR3 comprises 10 residues. The CDR3 region is CASSRYGYTF. As DNA, the CDR3 is TGTGCCAGCAGCCGTTATGGCTACACCTTC.

The gene calls are TRBV7-9 and TRBJ2-7; D might be TRBD2 (6 bases). Trimming pared 7 bases from V and 2 bases from J, leaving 18 bases between. The germline V gene encodes CDR1 SEHNR and CDR2 FQNEAQ (reference sequence). The CDR3 has 15 residues. This CDR3 is CASTPGVGGTYEQYF. CDR3 coding DNA: TGTGCCAGCACTCCGGGGGTGGGGGGTACCTACGAGCAGTACTTC.

The V gene is TRBV5-1, the J gene TRBJ2-5; 14 positions agree with TRBD2. Germline values: CDR1 SGHRS, CDR2 YFSETQ. This CDR3 is built from 14 residues. J gave up 4 bases and V 7 bases, and 3 bases lay outside the gene matches. The CDR3 DNA sequence: TGCGCCAGCGGCGGACTAGCGGGAGGAGAGACCCAGTACTTC. Translation: CASGGLAGGETQYF.

The chain recombines TRBV15 with TRBJ1-3; the match to TRBD1 covers 7 bases. The CDR3 totals 15 residues. Germline V gives CDR1 LNHNV, CDR2 YYDKDF (reference sequence). The J segment lost 1 base and the V segment lost 2 bases, leaving 2 bases of the junction unmatched. The CDR3 nucleotides read TGTGCCACCAGCAGATACAGGGGTTCTGGAAACACCATATATTTT. Its translation is CATSRYRGSGNTIYF. Looking up the rest from reference TRBV15 and TRBJ1-3 gives the full variable domain: DAMVIQNPRYQVTQFGKPVTLSCSQTLNHNVMYWYQQKSSQAPKLLFHYYDKDFNNEADTPDNFQSRRPNTSFCFLDIRSPGLGDTAMYLCATSRYRGSGNTIYFGEGSWLTVV.

This rearrangement joins TRBV6-1 to TRBJ2-5; the D gene is possibly TRBD1 (5 bases). Trimming removed 5 bases at V and 2 bases at J, with 9 bases between. The CDR3 loop spans 13 amino acids. Germline CDR1 MNHNS, CDR2 SASEGT. CDR3 sequence: CASSRQPQETQYF. Written as DNA, the CDR3 is TGTGCCAGCAGTCGACAGCCTCAAGAGACCCAGTACTTC.

The chain combines TRBV21-1 with TRBJ2-2; no check of the table's D call, TRBD1, against the DNA was made. TRBV21-1 is a pseudogene. This CDR3 is built from 19 residues. The CDR3 sequence: CASSNTPSDRDEHTGELFF. CDR3 sequence (DNA): TGTGCCAGCAGCAATACCCCCTCGGACAGGGATGAGCACACCGGGGAGCTGTTTTTT.

The V gene is TRBV30, the J gene TRBJ1-2; 8 bases line up with TRBD1. The CDR3 covers 14 residues. Germline loops: CDR1 GTSNPN, CDR2 SVGIG (reference sequence). V dropped 2 bases and J dropped 4; count of bases not matched to a gene: 6. The CDR3 bases are TGTGCCTGGAGTCTTGGACAGGGAGGCTATGGCTACACCTTC. It encodes CAWSLGQGGYGYTF.

The rearrangement uses TRBV15 and TRBJ2-3, with 8 nucleotides matching TRBD1. The CDR3 covers 16 residues. The germline V gene encodes CDR1 LNHNV and CDR2 YYDKDF (reference sequence). J was trimmed by 4 bases and V by 3 bases; bases with no gene match: 9. DNA for the CDR3: TGTGCCACCAGCAGCCGGACAGGGAATCATCCAGATACGCAGTATTTT. Translation gives CATSSRTGNHPDTQYF.

This chain joins TRBV5-1 and TRBJ2-2; maybe TRBD2 (6 bases). Trimming pared 4 bases from V and 0 bases from J, leaving 16 bases between. There are 17 residues in the CDR3. Germline V gene data show CDR1 as SGHRS and CDR2 as YFSETQ. CDR3 sequence reads: CASSPGRGSTNTGELFF. CDR3 sequence (DNA): TGCGCCAGCAGCCCGGGTCGGGGGAGCACGAACACCGGGGAGCTGTTTTTT.